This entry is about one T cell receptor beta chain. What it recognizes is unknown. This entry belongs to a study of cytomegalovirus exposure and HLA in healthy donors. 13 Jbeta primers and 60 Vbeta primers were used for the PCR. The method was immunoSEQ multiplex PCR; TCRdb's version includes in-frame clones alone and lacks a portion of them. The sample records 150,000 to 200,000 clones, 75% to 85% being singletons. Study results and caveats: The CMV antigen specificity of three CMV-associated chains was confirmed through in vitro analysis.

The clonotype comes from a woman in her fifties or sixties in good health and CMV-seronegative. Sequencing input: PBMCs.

This CDR3 reads CASSLDGRARLYEQFF. DNA of the CDR3: TGTGCCAGCAGCTTGGACGGGAGGGCCAGGTTATATGAGCAGTTCTTC. The chain employs TRBV5-4 and TRBJ2-1; 8 positions agree with TRBD2. Germline V lookup: CDR1 SGHNT, CDR2 YYREEE (reference sequence). V trimming: 0 bases; J trimming: 8 bases; junction bases outside the gene matches: 10. The CDR3 is 16 amino acids.